Listed below are T cell receptor beta chains from one sample, sequenced in a study of early T cells in non-severe SARS-CoV-2 infection. TCRdb ran MiXCR on the 5' RACE reads and lists one entry per CDR3 protein. The table lists about 46,000 distinct CDR3 sequences, roughly 10% of them singletons. Sequenced material: whole blood, taken at baseline. The receptors here all came from an adult who was a healthcare worker with PCR-confirmed SARS-CoV-2 infection or an uninfected control (not recorded which). CDR3s include the opening cysteine and the closing phenylalanine or tryptophan. The order of the fields is CDR3 protein, CDR3 DNA, J gene, V gene, D gene, clone size. D genes are given only for firm matches. Clone size is shown for a subset of rows, as once, few, many or a class of expanded clone.

CDR3: CASSRQGTNSPLHF; DNA: TGTGCCAGCAGCCGACAGGGAACGAATTCACCCCTCCACTTT; J: TRBJ1-6; V: TRBV6-5; D: TRBD1; size: -
CDR3: CASSLTAESNTGELFF; DNA: TGTGCCAGCAGCTTAACGGCGGAATCGAACACCGGGGAGCTGTTTTTT; J: TRBJ2-2; V: TRBV11-3; D: -; size: many
CDR3: CSAGGQMNTEAFF; DNA: TGCAGCGCAGGGGGACAGATGAACACTGAAGCTTTCTTT; J: TRBJ1-1; V: TRBV29-1; D: TRBD1; size: few
CDR3: CATGGQGTDTQYF; DNA: TGTGCCACTGGAGGACAGGGGACAGATACGCAGTATTTT; J: TRBJ2-3; V: TRBV10-3; D: TRBD1; size: many
CDR3: CASSQESARPNYGYTF; DNA: TGTGCCAGCAGCCAAGAATCCGCGCGCCCTAACTATGGCTACACCTTC; J: TRBJ1-2; V: TRBV3-1; D: -; size: few
CDR3: CASSLAGTNYGYTF; DNA: TGTGCCAGCAGCTTAGCGGGCACCAACTATGGCTACACCTTC; J: TRBJ1-2; V: TRBV7-2; D: -; size: many
CDR3: CASSSQEGDRKSTDTQYF; DNA: TGTGCCAGCAGCTCACAGGAGGGGGACCGGAAAAGCACAGATACGCAGTATTTT; J: TRBJ2-3; V: TRBV7-9; D: -; size: many
CDR3: CSVYRVSGNIQYF; DNA: TGCAGCGTGTACAGGGTGTCGGGGAACATTCAGTACTTC; J: TRBJ2-4; V: TRBV29-1; D: -; size: many
CDR3: CASSLPGSYEQYF; DNA: TGTGCCAGCAGCTTACCGGGCTCCTACGAGCAGTACTTC; J: TRBJ2-7; V: TRBV7-9; D: -; size: few
CDR3: CASSYPSGGIFYEQYF; DNA: TGTGCCAGCAGTTACCCCAGCGGGGGGATTTTCTACGAGCAGTACTTC; J: TRBJ2-7; V: TRBV6-2/TRBV6-3; D: TRBD2; size: few
CDR3: CASSEGKKGSYGYTF; DNA: TGTGCCAGCAGTGAAGGGAAAAAAGGGTCCTATGGCTACACCTTC; J: TRBJ1-2; V: TRBV6-1; D: -; size: many
CDR3: CASSPRTVLSGTNVLTF; DNA: TGCGCCAGCAGCCCCCGGACAGTCCTCTCTGGGACCAACGTCCTGACTTTC; J: TRBJ2-6; V: TRBV4-1; D: -; size: -
CDR3: CASSYESGGHNNEQFF; DNA: TGTGCCAGCAGCTACGAGAGCGGGGGGCACAACAATGAGCAGTTCTTC; J: TRBJ2-1; V: TRBV5-6; D: TRBD2; size: -
CDR3: CASSLADRSTDTQYF; DNA: TGTGCCAGCAGCTTAGCGGACAGGAGCACAGATACGCAGTATTTT; J: TRBJ2-3; V: TRBV7-8; D: TRBD1; size: few
CDR3: CASALNRGKDEQYF; DNA: TGTGCCAGCGCCCTTAACAGGGGAAAGGACGAGCAGTACTTC; J: TRBJ2-7; V: TRBV27; D: TRBD1; size: -
CDR3: CASSLTGGYEQYF; DNA: TGCGCCAGCAGCTTAACGGGGGGCTACGAGCAGTACTTC; J: TRBJ2-7; V: TRBV5-1; D: TRBD2; size: -
CDR3: CSADYVVTQGADTQYF; DNA: TGCAGTGCTGACTACGTCGTAACGCAGGGGGCAGATACGCAGTATTTT; J: TRBJ2-3; V: TRBV20-1; D: TRBD1; size: few
CDR3: CSVLLGRWGEQFF; DNA: TGCAGCGTTCTTTTGGGGAGATGGGGTGAGCAGTTCTTC; J: TRBJ2-1; V: TRBV29-1; D: -; size: few
CDR3: CASSQDGDTEAFF; DNA: TGTGCCAGCAGTCAGGACGGAGACACTGAAGCTTTCTTT; J: TRBJ1-1; V: TRBV6-6; D: -; size: medium-sized
CDR3: CASSLRPTGFNEQFF; DNA: TGTGCCAGCAGTTTACGGCCTACAGGGTTCAATGAGCAGTTCTTC; J: TRBJ2-1; V: TRBV12-3/TRBV12-4; D: -; size: few
CDR3: CASSYNRASDEQYF; DNA: TGTGCCAGCAGCTATAACAGGGCTTCGGACGAGCAGTACTTC; J: TRBJ2-7; V: TRBV11-2; D: -; size: -
CDR3: CSVELATGGNIQYF; DNA: TGCAGCGTTGAGTTGGCGACAGGCGGAAACATTCAGTACTTC; J: TRBJ2-4; V: TRBV29-1; D: -; size: -
CDR3: CASRLTGGYEQYF; DNA: TGTGCCAGCAGATTAACAGGGGGCTACGAGCAGTACTTC; J: TRBJ2-7; V: TRBV12-3/TRBV12-4; D: TRBD1; size: many
CDR3: CSATGTVDSPLHF; DNA: TGCAGTGCTACAGGGACAGTAGATTCACCCCTCCACTTT; J: TRBJ1-6; V: TRBV20-1; D: TRBD1; size: many
CDR3: CASSLDGLADQETQYF; DNA: TGTGCCAGCAGCTTAGATGGGCTAGCGGATCAAGAGACCCAGTACTTC; J: TRBJ2-5; V: TRBV11-2; D: TRBD2; size: many
CDR3: CASSSTTSIHEQYF; DNA: TGTGCCAGCAGCTCCACAACCAGTATCCACGAGCAGTACTTC; J: TRBJ2-7; V: TRBV7-9; D: -; size: few
CDR3: CSARPGLQETQYF; DNA: TGCAGTGCTAGACCGGGCCTACAAGAGACCCAGTACTTC; J: TRBJ2-5; V: TRBV20-1; D: -; size: few